Below, 21 T cell receptor beta chains from the same sample are listed, as sequenced in a study of sequential checkpoint blockade in melanoma. This table comes from immunoSEQ multiplex PCR, and its TCRdb copy is limited to in-frame clones, with some not included. The sample lists about 17,000 clones; 80% were seen once. Treatment reported: randomized to nivolumab then ipilimumab (arm A) or the reverse (arm B). Sample: CD8+ T cells sorted from blood (inferred from file names), taken from a patient given nivolumab and ipilimumab in sequence. The source is a human donor with melanoma.

The chain is built from TRBV15 and TRBJ1-4; D uncertain. The germline V gene encodes CDR1 LNHNV and CDR2 YYDKDF (reference sequence). The CDR3 sequence is 15 residues long. The V and J ends lost 0 bases and 2 bases respectively, with 7 bases between them. The DNA for the CDR3 is TGTGCCACCAGCAGAGAAGAGGCGACTAATGAAAAACTGTTTTTT. Translating it yields CATSREEATNEKLFF.

The gene calls are TRBV27 and TRBJ2-7; 8 positions agree with TRBD1. From germline, CDR1 is MNHEY and CDR2 SMNVEV (reference sequence). The CDR3 is made up of 14 amino acids. V dropped 3 bases and J dropped 2; count of bases not matched to a gene: 3. The CDR3 spells CASSLTGDPYEQYF. CDR3 bases: TGTGCCAGCAGTTTGACAGGGGACCCCTACGAGCAGTACTTC.

In its sample, this clone ranks as medium-sized (0.01 to 0.1%). The chain carries TRBV27 and TRBJ2-7, with TRBD2 matching over 8 bases. Germline values: CDR1 MNHEY, CDR2 SMNVEV (reference sequence). Germline trimming cut 4 bases from V and 6 bases from J; bases unmatched to any gene: 8. CDR3 length: 14 residues. The CDR3 region has the DNA TGTGCCAGCAGTTCGGGCGGGGGGATGTTCGAGCAGTACTTC. It encodes CASSSGGGMFEQYF.

The chain has TRBV7-9 and TRBJ2-7; 10 bases are a match to TRBD2. The CDR3 is 15 residues long. The germline V gene encodes CDR1 SEHNR and CDR2 FQNEAQ (reference sequence). J lost 1 base, V lost 5 bases, and 5 bases had no gene match. CDR3 amino acids: CASSPTSGASYEQYF. The CDR3 DNA follows: TGTGCCAGCAGCCCCACTAGCGGGGCGTCCTACGAGCAGTACTTC.

The rearrangement uses TRBV5-5 and TRBJ1-1; 7 bases line up with TRBD1. The junction had 4 bases not matched to a gene; V was cut back by 2 bases and J by 3 bases. Germline V lookup: CDR1 SGHKS, CDR2 YYEKEE (reference sequence). The CDR3 runs 14 residues. The CDR3 DNA follows: TGTGCCAGCAGCTTAGGGGACAGCGACACTGAAGCTTTCTTT. Translated, it gives CASSLGDSDTEAFF.

The V call is TRBV4-1, the J call TRBJ2-7; D is ambiguous. The CDR3 covers 13 residues. Trimming took 5 bases from V and 0 from J, leaving 8 bases between them. Germline V gene lookup returns CDR1 MGHRA and CDR2 YSYEKL. CDR3 DNA sequence: TGCGCCAGCAGCGTAGACATCTCCTACGAGCAGTACTTC. Protein: CASSVDISYEQYF.

This clone was seen more than once but under ten times. This chain joins TRBV9 and TRBJ1-6; 7 nucleotides agree with TRBD1. This CDR3 contains 15 residues. V trimming: 4 bases; J trimming: 6 bases; junction bases outside the gene matches: 7. Germline lookup yields CDR1 SGDLS and CDR2 YYNGEE. The CDR3: CASSPQGGGNSPLHF. The DNA for the CDR3 is TGTGCCAGCAGCCCCCAGGGGGGCGGTAATTCACCCCTCCACTTT.

V is TRBV7-9 and J is TRBJ1-1; possibly TRBD1 for D (5 bases). Germline V lookup: CDR1 SEHNR, CDR2 FQNEAQ (reference sequence). The CDR3 is 13 amino acids. V was clipped by 2 bases and J by 1 base, with 5 bases between them. The CDR3 nucleotides are TGTGCCAGCAGCTTAACAGGGAACACTGAAGCTTTCTTT. It is translated as CASSLTGNTEAFF.

The gene calls are TRBV27 and TRBJ2-7; 12 nucleotides align to TRBD1. This CDR3 is built from 15 residues. CDR1 and CDR2 from the germline V gene are MNHEY and SMNVEV (reference sequence). The trim removed 4 bases at V and 1 base at J, leaving 2 bases unmatched. The CDR3: CASSWGQGASYEQYF. For the CDR3, the DNA is TGTGCCAGCAGTTGGGGACAGGGGGCTTCCTACGAGCAGTACTTC.

The V and J genes are TRBV4-1 and TRBJ1-4, with 11 bases aligning to TRBD1. The CDR3 totals 19 residues. Germline trimming cut 3 bases from V and 7 bases from J; bases unmatched to any gene: 16. In germline, CDR1 is MGHRA, CDR2 YSYEKL. The CDR3 DNA reads as TGCGCCAGCAGCCACCTGCGAGGACAGGGGGCAATGGATAGTGAAAAACTGTTTTTT. Protein sequence: CASSHLRGQGAMDSEKLFF.

V usage is TRBV27 and J usage is TRBJ1-1; D gene uncertain. Looked up from germline, CDR1 is MNHEY and CDR2 is SMNVEV (reference sequence). Trimming stripped 6 bases from V and 5 bases from J, with 13 bases between. The CDR3 has 13 amino acids. The CDR3 is CASRLIGVTEAFF. CDR3 DNA: TGTGCCAGCAGGTTAATCGGGGTGACTGAAGCTTTCTTT.

CDR3 amino acids: CASSQVLQYEQYF. DNA of the CDR3: TGCGCCAGCAGCCAAGTCCTACAGTACGAGCAGTACTTC. The chain couples TRBV4-3 to TRBJ2-7; D is unresolved. The CDR3 has 13 residues. Germline CDR1 is LGHNA and CDR2 is YSLEER. V was shortened by 1 base and J by 4 bases, with 8 bases between the two germline ends.

This chain joins TRBV7-9 and TRBJ1-4; D is ambiguous. The V and J ends lost 4 bases and 0 bases respectively, with 3 bases between them. The CDR3 runs to 13 residues. Germline CDR1 SEHNR, CDR2 FQNEAQ (reference sequence). CDR3 in amino acids: CASSYTTNEKLFF. In DNA form, the CDR3 reads TGTGCCAGCAGCTATACAACTAATGAAAAACTGTTTTTT.

By share, this clone ranks as medium-sized. This chain connects TRBV4-1 to TRBJ2-1; TRBD2 might be the D (5 bases). Trimming took off 4 bases at V and 3 bases at J, with 13 bases between the two ends. The length of the CDR3 is 15 residues. CDR1 is MGHRA, CDR2 YSYEKL, per germline. CDR3 protein: CASSRAREIYNEQFF. CDR3 nucleotides: TGCGCCAGCAGCCGCGCCCGGGAAATCTACAATGAGCAGTTCTTC.

The chain combines TRBV9 with TRBJ1-5; 7 bases are a match to TRBD1. The junction had 5 bases not matched to a gene; V was cut back by 4 bases and J by 7 bases. Germline CDR1 SGDLS, CDR2 YYNGEE. The length of the CDR3 is 13 residues. CDR3 DNA: TGTGCCAGCAGCCAAGGGGGCGGCCAGCCCCAGCATTTT. Amino acids: CASSQGGGQPQHF.

V and J are TRBV30 and TRBJ2-7; 9 bases map to TRBD1. Per the germline V gene, CDR1 is GTSNPN and CDR2 is SVGIG (reference sequence). V shed 3 bases, J shed 5 bases, and the junction held 8 bases outside the gene matches. The CDR3 is made up of 14 amino acids. CDR3 sequence: CAWRGGQGFNEQYF. CDR3 sequence (DNA): TGTGCCTGGAGGGGAGGACAGGGGTTCAACGAGCAGTACTTC.

The J gene is TRBJ2-7, the V gene TRBV4-3, with D maybe TRBD2 (6 bases). The length of the CDR3 is 15 residues. In germline, CDR1 is LGHNA, CDR2 YSLEER. The V end lost 1 base, the J end lost 0 bases, and 10 bases lay between the germline ends. CDR3 loop: CASSQARGSSYEQYF. Here the CDR3 DNA reads TGCGCCAGCAGCCAAGCACGGGGGAGCTCCTACGAGCAGTACTTC.

This clone appeared a single time. The chain combines TRBV28 with TRBJ1-4, with a tentative D call TRBD1 (6 bases). V lost 1 base and J 5 bases, leaving 11 bases between the germline ends. The germline gives CDR1 MDHEN, CDR2 SYDVKM. CDR3 length: 15 residues. The CDR3 DNA follows: TGTGCCAGCAGTTTATTATGGGGGCTAAATGAAAAACTGTTTTTT. It specifies CASSLLWGLNEKLFF.

Regarding this clone: Other DNA variants within this sample encode the same CDR3. This rearrangement joins TRBV7-9 to TRBJ1-2; the D is unclear. From germline, CDR1 is SEHNR and CDR2 FQNEAQ (reference sequence). V was shortened by 3 bases and J by 8 bases, with 16 bases between the two germline ends. The length of the CDR3 is 14 residues. The CDR3 sequence: CASSLPWIVEGYTF. Here the CDR3 DNA reads TGTGCCAGCAGCTTGCCTTGGATTGTGGAGGGCTACACCTTC.

V and J are TRBV28 and TRBJ1-2; D is uncertain. Trimming removed 3 bases at V and 6 bases at J, with 11 bases between. The CDR3 spans 13 residues. The germline CDR1 and CDR2 sequences are MDHEN and SYDVKM. The CDR3 is CASSFHTLDGYTF. The CDR3 nucleotides read TGTGCCAGCAGTTTTCACACTCTAGATGGCTACACCTTC.

The count of this clone is one. The chain employs TRBV6-9 and TRBJ2-7; TRBD1 agrees at 9 bases. The CDR3 runs to 12 residues. With 8 bases clipped from V and 3 bases from J, the junction kept 2 bases outside the gene matches. Germline CDR1 reads MNHGY; CDR2 reads SVAAGI. CDR3 in amino acids: CASSGQGYEQYF. In DNA, the CDR3 is TGTGCCAGCTCGGGACAGGGCTACGAGCAGTACTTC.